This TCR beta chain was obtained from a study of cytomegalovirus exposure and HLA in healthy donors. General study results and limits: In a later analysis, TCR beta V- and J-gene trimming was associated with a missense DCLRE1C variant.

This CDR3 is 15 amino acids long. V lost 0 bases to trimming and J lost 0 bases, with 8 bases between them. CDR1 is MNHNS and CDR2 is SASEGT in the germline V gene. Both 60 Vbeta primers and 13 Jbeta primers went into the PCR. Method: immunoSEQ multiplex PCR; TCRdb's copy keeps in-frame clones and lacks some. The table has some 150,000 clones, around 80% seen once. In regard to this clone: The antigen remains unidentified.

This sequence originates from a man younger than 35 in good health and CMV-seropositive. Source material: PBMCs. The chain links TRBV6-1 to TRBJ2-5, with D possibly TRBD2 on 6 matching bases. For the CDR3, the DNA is TGTGCCAGCAGTGAAGCGGGAGGACACCAAGAGACCCAGTACTTC. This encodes CASSEAGGHQETQYF.